Detailed here is one T cell receptor (beta chain). TCRdb independently ran MiXCR on the 5' RACE reads; one entry per CDR3 protein. Of around 300,000 distinct CDR3 sequences listed, roughly 13% are singletons. Per germline, CDR1 SNHLY and CDR2 FYNNEI. V was clipped by 5 bases and J by 7 bases, with 8 bases between them. The CDR3 is made up of 12 amino acids. This specimen comes from a study of T-cell memory formation after mild COVID-19. Study-level information: TCR clusters were mostly confined to one donor each.

The genes are TRBV2 and TRBJ1-4, with unresolved D. This TCR was recovered from a man younger than 35 who had mild COVID-19 (a few samples of this study predate the infection). Cell type and time point are not known. The source material was PBMCs or a T cell subset sorted from them (not recorded which). CDR3 bases: TGTGCCAGCAGTTACAGCGGTGAAAAACTGTTTTTT. Its protein product is CASSYSGEKLFF.